The entry that follows covers one T cell receptor beta chain sequence. Its antigen is still unknown. V gave up 4 bases and J gave up 3 bases, with 10 bases separating them. This CDR3 comprises 13 residues. Germline CDR1 is MNHNS and CDR2 is SASEGT. The entry originates in a study of blood T cells in healthy people across ages. Next came a second PCR, run for roughly 6 to 11 cycles, which used a sample-barcoded 5' primer along with a J-beta primer mix. The template-switch adaptor, which had 12 random nucleotides, put a tag on each cDNA molecule. TCRdb re-called the 5' RACE reads with MiXCR, one entry per CDR3 protein. The table has more than 1,400,000 distinct CDR3 sequences, approximately 38% seen once. Whole-study findings and limits: Versus aged donors, long-lived donors had higher diversity and more naive CD4+ cells.

The chain uses TRBV6-1 and TRBJ2-7; D gene uncertain. The TCR originated in a woman aged 18-35 years in good health. The sample taken for sequencing was blood. The CDR3 loop is CASSAAVDYEQYF. The CDR3 coding sequence is TGTGCCAGCAGTGCGGCGGTAGACTACGAGCAGTACTTC.